Below, 11 T cell receptor beta chains from the same sample are listed, as sequenced in a study of blood T cell repertoires in COVID-19. Libraries were prepared by immunoSEQ multiplex PCR; TCRdb keeps only in-frame clonotypes and omits some of them. Here the sample spans 65,000 to 100,000 clones, 89% being singletons. What was sequenced was peripheral blood. These receptor sequences come from a man aged 45-65 years with acute or convalescent COVID-19.

This chain links TRBV19 with TRBJ1-5; no firm D call. Germline CDR1 LNHDA, CDR2 SQIVND (reference sequence). The germline V and J ends were trimmed by 4 bases and 1 base, with 11 bases remaining between them. This CDR3 is 15 amino acids long. The CDR3 coding sequence is TGTGCCAGTAGTAGAGAGATACTGAGCAATCAGCCCCAGCATTTT. Protein sequence: CASSREILSNQPQHF.

The rearrangement links TRBV9 to TRBJ2-1; 9 bases agree with TRBD1. This CDR3 has 16 residues. J was trimmed by 1 base and V by 0 bases; bases with no gene match: 2. Germline assignment: CDR1 SGDLS and CDR2 YYNGEE. The CDR3 bases are TGTGCCAGCAGCGTAGCGGGACAGGGTTCCTACAATGAGCAGTTCTTC. Translation gives CASSVAGQGSYNEQFF.

J is TRBJ1-6 and V is TRBV19; 7 positions agree with TRBD1. Trimming took 8 bases from V and 5 from J; bases not matched to a gene: 9. The CDR3 is 15 amino acids. Germline V gene lookup returns CDR1 LNHDA and CDR2 SQIVND (reference sequence). This CDR3 is CASGRQGQDNSPLHF. CDR3 sequence (DNA): TGTGCCAGTGGGAGACAGGGTCAGGATAATTCACCCCTCCACTTT.

The chain couples TRBV11-3 to TRBJ2-5; TRBD2 might be the D (6 bases). V lost 3 bases, J lost 5 bases, and 16 bases lay in between. From germline, CDR1 is SGHNT and CDR2 YENEEA. This CDR3 comprises 15 residues. In DNA form, the CDR3 reads TGTGCCAGCAGCTTCTCGCCAAGCGGGTTCGAGACCCAGTACTTC. It is translated as CASSFSPSGFETQYF.

V and J are TRBV3-1 (or the pseudogene TRBV3-2) and TRBJ1-2; D is ambiguous. Per the germline V gene, CDR1 is LGHDT and CDR2 is YNNKEL (reference sequence). V was shortened by 0 bases and J by 6 bases, with 11 bases between the two germline ends. The CDR3 loop spans 14 amino acids. The CDR3 loop is CASSQDSTDNGYTF. Here the CDR3 DNA reads TGTGCCAGCAGCCAAGATTCAACAGACAATGGCTACACCTTC.

The chain recombines TRBV18 with TRBJ1-1, with D tentatively TRBD1 (5 bases). CDR3 length: 12 amino acids. V lost 6 bases and J 11 bases, leaving 16 bases between the germline ends. CDR1 is KGHSH, CDR2 LQKENI, per germline. CDR3 region: CASSPDSGVAFF. As DNA, the CDR3 is TGTGCCAGCTCCCCTGACTCGGGGGTTGCTTTCTTT.

A single count supports this clone. The chain employs TRBV9 and TRBJ1-6; 7 bases map to TRBD1. Germline loops: CDR1 SGDLS, CDR2 YYNGEE. V trimming: 0 bases; J trimming: 7 bases; junction bases outside the gene matches: 7. The CDR3 contains 16 residues. CDR3 sequence: CASSVGAGTANSPLHF. Here the CDR3 DNA reads TGTGCCAGCAGCGTAGGGGCAGGGACAGCAAATTCACCCCTCCACTTT.

The CDR3 bases are TGTGCCAGCAGTTATGGTGCGGGTTCGGATGGCTACACCTTC. This translates into CASSYGAGSDGYTF. J is TRBJ1-2 and V is TRBV6-5, with D hard to call. CDR1 and CDR2 (germline): MNHEY, SVGAGI. V was shortened by 3 bases and J by 6 bases, with 14 bases between the two germline ends. The CDR3 totals 14 residues.

Here the CDR3 reads CASSQDQVAGSNQPQHF. CDR3 DNA sequence: TGCGCCAGCAGCCAAGATCAGGTGGCCGGAAGCAATCAGCCCCAGCATTTT. The V call is TRBV4-1, the J call TRBJ1-5; D remains unclear. Per the germline V gene, CDR1 is MGHRA and CDR2 is YSYEKL. This CDR3 spans 17 amino acids. Trimming stripped 0 bases from V and 1 base from J, with 13 bases between.

The chain uses TRBV2 and TRBJ2-1; TRBD2 matches 7 bases. The trim removed 7 bases at V and 3 bases at J, leaving 6 bases unmatched. The germline V gene has CDR1 SNHLY and CDR2 FYNNEI. This CDR3 comprises 14 residues. The CDR3 loop is CASTAGVDYNEQFF. CDR3 sequence (DNA): TGTGCCAGCACCGCGGGGGTAGACTACAATGAGCAGTTCTTC. Filled out from reference TRBV2 and TRBJ2-1, the complete variable domain reads EPEVTQTPSHQVTQMGQEVILRCVPISNHLYFYWYRQILGQKVEFLVSFYNNEISEKSEIFDDQFSVERPDGSNFTLKIRSTKLEDSAMYFCASTAGVDYNEQFFGPGTRLTVL.

The J gene is TRBJ2-6, the V gene TRBV7-9; the D gene is possibly TRBD1 (6 bases). The V and J ends lost 2 bases and 1 base respectively, with 15 bases between them. The CDR3 is 18 residues long. Germline CDR1 and CDR2: SEHNR and FQNEAQ (reference sequence). The CDR3 coding sequence is TGTGCCAGCAGCTTAAGCAGGGGCCATTTTTCTGGGGCCAACGTCCTGACTTTC. Translated: CASSLSRGHFSGANVLTF.